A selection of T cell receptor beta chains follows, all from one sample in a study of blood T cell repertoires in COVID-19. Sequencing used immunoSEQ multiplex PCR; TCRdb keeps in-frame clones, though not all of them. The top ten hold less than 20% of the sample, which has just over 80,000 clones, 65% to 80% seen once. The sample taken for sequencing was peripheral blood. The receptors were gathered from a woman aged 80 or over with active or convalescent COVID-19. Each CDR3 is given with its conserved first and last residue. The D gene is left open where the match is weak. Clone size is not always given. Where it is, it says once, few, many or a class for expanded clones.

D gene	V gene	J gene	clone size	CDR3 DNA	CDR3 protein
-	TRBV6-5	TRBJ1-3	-	TGTGCCAGCAGTCGTAGCTCTGGAAACACCATATATTTT	CASSRSSGNTIYF
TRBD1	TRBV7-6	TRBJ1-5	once	TGTGCCAGCAGCCCCGGGACAGGGGGCGCGGGACAGCCCCAGCATTTT	CASSPGTGGAGQPQHF
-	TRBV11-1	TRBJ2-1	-	TGTGCCAGCAGCTTAGAAGCGGGCTCAGGGGGGAGTGAGCAGTTCTTC	CASSLEAGSGGSEQFF
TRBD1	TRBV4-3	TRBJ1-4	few	TGCGCCAGCAGCCAAACGACTATCACAGGGGGTCTTGATACCCAAAATGAAAAACTGTTTTTT	CASSQTTITGGLDTQNEKLFF
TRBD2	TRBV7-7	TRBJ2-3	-	TGTGCTAGCAGCTTAGAGGTAGCGGGGGGGCTCCGTGCCACCCTGGATACGCAGTATTTT	CASSLEVAGGLRATLDTQYF
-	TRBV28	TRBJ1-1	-	TGTGCCAGCACCCTGGAGGGGTTGAGCACTGAAGCTTTCTTT	CASTLEGLSTEAFF
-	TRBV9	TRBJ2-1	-	TGTGCCAGCAGCGTAGCTATGGGGCCCTACAATGAGCAGTTCTTC	CASSVAMGPYNEQFF
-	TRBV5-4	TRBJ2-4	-	TGTGCCAGCAGCTTGGGAGCGGGCGAAAACATTCAGTACTTC	CASSLGAGENIQYF
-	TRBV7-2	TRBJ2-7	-	TGTGCCAGCAGCTTAGGTTCTTACAGGAGCTCCTACGAGCAGTACTTC	CASSLGSYRSSYEQYF
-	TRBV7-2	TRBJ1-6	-	TGTGCCAGCAGCTCTCAGGGTCGCAGGGATTCACCCCTCCACTTT	CASSSQGRRDSPLHF
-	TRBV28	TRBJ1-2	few	TGTGCCAGCAGTTCACTGGACAGTAACTATGGCTACACCTTC	CASSSLDSNYGYTF
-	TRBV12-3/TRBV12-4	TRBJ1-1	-	TGTGCCAGCAGTTTATGGCCTTCTGAAGCTTTCTTT	CASSLWPSEAFF
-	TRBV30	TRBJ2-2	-	TGTGCCGGCGGTGGGGGGGCCAGGAACACCGGGGAGCTGTTTTTT	CAGGGGARNTGELFF
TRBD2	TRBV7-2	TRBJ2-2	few	TGTGCCAGCTGTCCTAGCGGGGGACCGAGCACCGGGGAGCTGTTTTTT	CASCPSGGPSTGELFF
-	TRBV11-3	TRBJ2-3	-	TGTGCCAGCAGCGGTGGGGCTGTGGCAGATACGCAGTATTTT	CASSGGAVADTQYF
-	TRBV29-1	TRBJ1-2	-	TGCAGCCTGGTCAGCGATAGGGGCTACACCTTC	CSLVSDRGYTF
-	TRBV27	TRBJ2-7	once	TGTGCCAGCAGGCGACAGTATACCTACGAGCAGTACTTC	CASRRQYTYEQYF
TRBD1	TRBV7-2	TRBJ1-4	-	TGTGCCAGCAGCCCAACGTGGGACAGGCGTGAAAAACTGTTTTTT	CASSPTWDRREKLFF
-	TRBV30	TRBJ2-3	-	TGTGCCTGGAGTGTAAGGGGCTCTAGCACAGATACGCAGTATTTT	CAWSVRGSSTDTQYF
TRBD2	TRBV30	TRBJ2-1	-	TGTGCCTGGAGAGGGGACTACTACAATGAGCAGTTCTTC	CAWRGDYYNEQFF
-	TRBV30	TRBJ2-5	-	TGTGCCTGGGGTCGGCAAAGGGGGGGGGAGACCCAGTACTTC	CAWGRQRGGETQYF
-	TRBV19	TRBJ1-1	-	TGTGCCAGTAGTATCCCAGTGGGGGCCACTGAAGCTTTCTTT	CASSIPVGATEAFF
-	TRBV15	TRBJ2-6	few	TGTGCCACCAGCAGAGTAGGAGGGCAGACTGGGGCCAACGTCCTGACTTTC	CATSRVGGQTGANVLTF
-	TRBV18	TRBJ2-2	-	TGTGCCAGCTCACCCCTTGGACTTATGAACACCGGGGAGCTGTTTTTT	CASSPLGLMNTGELFF
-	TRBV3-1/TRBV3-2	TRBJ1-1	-	TGTGCCAGCAGAGGGGGTTTCACTGAAGCTTTCTTT	CASRGGFTEAFF
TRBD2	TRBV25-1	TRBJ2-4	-	TGTGCCAGCAGCGAAGTCGGGGGGGCCCAAAACATTCAGTACTTC	CASSEVGGAQNIQYF
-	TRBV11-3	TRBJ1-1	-	TGTGCCAGCAGCGAAAACATGAACACTGAAGCTTTCTTT	CASSENMNTEAFF
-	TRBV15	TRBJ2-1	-	TGTGCCACCAGGGGTGAGGGTGAGCAGTTCTTC	CATRGEGEQFF
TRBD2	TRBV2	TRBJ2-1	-	TGTGCCAGCAGTGAAAGGGGTCAGGGCGGGGGGAATGAGCAGTTCTTC	CASSERGQGGGNEQFF
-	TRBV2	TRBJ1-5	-	TGTGCCAGCAGCCCCCAGACAGGTTACAATCAGCCCCAGCATTTT	CASSPQTGYNQPQHF
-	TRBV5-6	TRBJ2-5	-	TGTGCCAGCAGCACCCTACAGGGAAAGTTTAGGGAGACCCAGTACTTC	CASSTLQGKFRETQYF
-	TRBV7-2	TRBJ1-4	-	TGTGCCAGCAGCTTAACGACAGGCTCCAATGAAAAACTGTTTTTT	CASSLTTGSNEKLFF
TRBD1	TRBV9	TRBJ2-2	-	TGTGCCAGCAGCGAAGGGACAGGCTGGGGCGGGGAGCTGTTTTTT	CASSEGTGWGGELFF
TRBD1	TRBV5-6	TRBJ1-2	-	TGTGCCAGCAGCCCTCCCCAGGGGGGCGACTATGGCTACACCTTC	CASSPPQGGDYGYTF
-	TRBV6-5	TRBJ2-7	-	TGTGCCAGCAGTCGGCCGGGGGGCTCCGAGCAGTACTTC	CASSRPGGSEQYF
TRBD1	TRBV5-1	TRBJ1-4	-	TGCGCCAGCAGCTTCAATACAGGGGGCGATGAAAAACTGTTTTTT	CASSFNTGGDEKLFF
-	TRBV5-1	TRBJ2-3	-	TGCGCCAGCAGCGCAAGGGGCTGGGACACAGATACGCAGTATTTT	CASSARGWDTDTQYF
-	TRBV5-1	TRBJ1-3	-	TGCGCCAGCAGCATTAGTACAGGCTCTTTCTCTGGAAACACCATATATTTT	CASSISTGSFSGNTIYF
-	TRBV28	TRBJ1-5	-	TGTGCCAGCAGTTCCGGTGGCAATCAGCCCCAGCATTTT	CASSSGGNQPQHF
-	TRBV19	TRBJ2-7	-	TGTGCCAGCGCCCCTATGGGGCAGAACGAGCAGTACTTC	CASAPMGQNEQYF